This TCR beta chain emerged from a study of beta chain features in type 1 diabetes. Investigators reverse transcribed all isolated RNA, so they sequenced expressed TCRB transcripts. Generated by immunoSEQ multiplex PCR, the TCRdb table keeps only in-frame clones and is missing some. The profile shows about 150,000 clones, about 9.4% of them singletons. The CDR3 runs 17 residues. CDR1 and CDR2 (germline): SGHRS, YFSETQ. The V and J ends lost 4 bases and 0 bases, in that order; junction bases with no gene match: 9. The specimen was naive CD4+ T cells from blood. The chain couples TRBV5-1 to TRBJ2-3; TRBD2 matches 9 bases. The TCR originated in a man younger than 35 in good health. The CDR3 nucleotides read TGCGCCAGCAGCCACAGGCCTAGCGGGGCTAGCACAGATACGCAGTATTTT. It translates to CASSHRPSGASTDTQYF.